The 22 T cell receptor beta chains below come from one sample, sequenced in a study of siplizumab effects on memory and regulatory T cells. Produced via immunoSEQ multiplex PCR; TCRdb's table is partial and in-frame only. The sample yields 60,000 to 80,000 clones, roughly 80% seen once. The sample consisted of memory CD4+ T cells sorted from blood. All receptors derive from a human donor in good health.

For the CDR3, the DNA is TGTGCCAGCAGCTTAGCGGCGGGGGGCGAGCAGTACTTC. Its protein product is CASSLAAGGEQYF. V gene TRBV7-9 combines with J gene TRBJ2-7, with 8 bases lining up with TRBD2. Trimming at V came to 0 bases and at J to 6 bases, leaving 1 base not matched to a gene. There are 13 residues in the CDR3. CDR1 SEHNR and CDR2 FQNEAQ come from the germline V gene (reference sequence). Full variable domain (rest looked up from reference TRBV7-9 and TRBJ2-7): DTGVSQNPRHKITKRGQNVTFRCDPISEHNRLYWYRQTLGQGPEFLTYFQNEAQLEKSRLLSDRFSAERPKGSFSTLEIQRTEQGDSAMYLCASSLAAGGEQYFGPGTRLTVT.

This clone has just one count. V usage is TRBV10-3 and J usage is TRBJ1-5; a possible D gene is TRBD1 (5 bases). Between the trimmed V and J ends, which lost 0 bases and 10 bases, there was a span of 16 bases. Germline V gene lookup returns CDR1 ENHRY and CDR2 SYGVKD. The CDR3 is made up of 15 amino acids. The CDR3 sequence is CAISESNGARSPQHF. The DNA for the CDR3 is TGTGCCATCAGTGAGTCGAATGGGGCCCGTTCTCCCCAGCATTTT.

Here the CDR3 DNA reads TGCGCCAGCAGCTTGGGGGGAGCCTCTTTTTACGAGCAGTACTTC. The encoded protein is CASSLGGASFYEQYF. The chain recombines TRBV5-1 with TRBJ2-7, with TRBD2 as a possible D gene (5 bases). CDR3 size: 15 residues. V shed 0 bases and J shed 4 bases, with 14 bases lying between them. Germline V CDR1 and CDR2: SGHRS, YFSETQ.

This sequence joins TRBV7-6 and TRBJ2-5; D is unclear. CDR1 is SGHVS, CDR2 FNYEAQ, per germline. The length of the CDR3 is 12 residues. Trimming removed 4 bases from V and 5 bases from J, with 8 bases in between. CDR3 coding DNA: TGTGCCAGCAGCTCCCGGTTGGAGACCCAGTACTTC. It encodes CASSSRLETQYF.

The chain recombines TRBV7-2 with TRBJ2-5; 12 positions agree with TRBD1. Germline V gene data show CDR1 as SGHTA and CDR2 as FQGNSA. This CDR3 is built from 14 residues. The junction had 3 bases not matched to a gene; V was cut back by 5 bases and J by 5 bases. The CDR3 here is CASSRDRGQETQYF. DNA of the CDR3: TGTGCCAGCAGCCGGGACAGGGGGCAGGAGACCCAGTACTTC. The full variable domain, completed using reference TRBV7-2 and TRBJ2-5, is GAGVSQSPSNKVTEKGKDVELRCDPISGHTALYWYRQSLGQGLEFLIYFQGNSAPDKSGLPSDRFSAERTGGSVSTLTIQRTQQEDSAVYLCASSRDRGQETQYFGPGTRLLVL.

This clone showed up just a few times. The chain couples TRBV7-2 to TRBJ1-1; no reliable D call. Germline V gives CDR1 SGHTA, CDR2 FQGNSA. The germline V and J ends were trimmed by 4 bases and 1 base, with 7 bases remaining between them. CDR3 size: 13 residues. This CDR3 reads CASSSEANTEAFF. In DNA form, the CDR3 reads TGTGCCAGCAGCTCGGAGGCGAACACTGAAGCTTTCTTT.

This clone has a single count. The CDR3 loop is CASSVAFGAGNNEQFF. The CDR3 bases are TGTGCCAGCAGCGTAGCTTTCGGTGCCGGGAACAATGAGCAGTTCTTC. The chain combines TRBV9 with TRBJ2-1; tentative D call: TRBD2 (5 bases). The V gene's germline CDR1 is SGDLS and CDR2 YYNGEE. The CDR3 loop spans 16 amino acids. Trimming removed 0 bases at V and 5 bases at J, with 15 bases between. The entire variable domain, with the rest obtained from reference TRBV9 and TRBJ2-1, is as follows: DSGVTQTPKHLITATGQRVTLRCSPRSGDLSVYWYQQSLDQGLQFLIQYYNGEERAKGNILERFSAQQFPDLHSELNLSSLELGDSALYFCASSVAFGAGNNEQFFGPGTRLTVL.

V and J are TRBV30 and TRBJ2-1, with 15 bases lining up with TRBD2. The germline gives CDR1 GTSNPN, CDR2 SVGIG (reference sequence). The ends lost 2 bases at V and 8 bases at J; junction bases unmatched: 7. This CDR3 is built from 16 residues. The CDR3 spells CAWSTGLAGGGDEQFF. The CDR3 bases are TGTGCCTGGAGTACGGGACTAGCGGGGGGAGGGGATGAGCAGTTCTTC.

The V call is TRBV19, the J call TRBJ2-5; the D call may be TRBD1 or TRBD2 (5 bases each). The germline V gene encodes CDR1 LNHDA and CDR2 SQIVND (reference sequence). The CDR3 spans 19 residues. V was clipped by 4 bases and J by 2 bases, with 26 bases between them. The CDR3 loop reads CASSKLPGPSKLTQETQYF. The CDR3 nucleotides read TGTGCCAGTAGTAAACTTCCGGGACCATCGAAATTAACGCAAGAGACCCAGTACTTC.

The DNA for the CDR3 is TGTGCCAGCAGTCCCGGTACTGGAAACACCATATATTTT. The encoded protein is CASSPGTGNTIYF. V gene TRBV7-3 combines with J gene TRBJ1-3; no definite D call. The V gene lost 6 bases and the J gene lost 2 bases, with 8 bases spanning the gap. In germline, CDR1 is SGHTA, CDR2 FQGTGA. This CDR3 spans 13 amino acids.

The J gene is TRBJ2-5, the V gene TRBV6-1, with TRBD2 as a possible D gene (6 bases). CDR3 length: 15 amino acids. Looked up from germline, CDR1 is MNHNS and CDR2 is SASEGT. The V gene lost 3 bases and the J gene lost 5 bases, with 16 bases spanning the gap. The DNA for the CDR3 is TGTGCCAGCAGTGAGTCCGGGGGAGGTCAGGAGACCCAGTACTTC. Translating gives CASSESGGGQETQYF.

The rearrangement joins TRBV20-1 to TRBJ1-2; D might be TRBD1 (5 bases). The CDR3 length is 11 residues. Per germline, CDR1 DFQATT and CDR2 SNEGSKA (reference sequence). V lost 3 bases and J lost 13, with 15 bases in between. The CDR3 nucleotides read TGCAGTGCTAGGGGGGGGTCATCCGGCACCTTC. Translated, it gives CSARGGSSGTF.

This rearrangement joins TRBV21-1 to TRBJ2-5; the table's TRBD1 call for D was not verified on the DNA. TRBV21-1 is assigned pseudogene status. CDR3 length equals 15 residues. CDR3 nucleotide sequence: TGTGCCAGCACCCTTGGGGACAGGCTCCAAGAGACCCAGTACTTC. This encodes CASTLGDRLQETQYF.

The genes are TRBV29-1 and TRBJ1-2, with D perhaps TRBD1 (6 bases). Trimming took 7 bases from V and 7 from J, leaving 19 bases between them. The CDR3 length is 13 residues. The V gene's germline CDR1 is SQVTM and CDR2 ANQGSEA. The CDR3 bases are TGCAGCGCCGCGGACAGTGGGCCGGGTGGCTACACCTTC. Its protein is CSAADSGPGGYTF.

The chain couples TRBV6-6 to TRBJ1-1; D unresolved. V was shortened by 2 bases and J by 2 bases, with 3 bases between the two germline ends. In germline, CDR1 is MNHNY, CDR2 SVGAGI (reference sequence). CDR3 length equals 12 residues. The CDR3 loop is CASSYSNTEAFF. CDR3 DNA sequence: TGTGCCAGCAGTTACAGTAACACTGAAGCTTTCTTT.

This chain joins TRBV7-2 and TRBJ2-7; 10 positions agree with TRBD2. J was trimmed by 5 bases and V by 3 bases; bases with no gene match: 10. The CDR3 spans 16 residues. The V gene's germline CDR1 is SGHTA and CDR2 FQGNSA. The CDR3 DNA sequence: TGTGCCAGCAGCTTGAAGCTAGCGGGGGCCCCCCACGAGCAGTACTTC. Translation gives CASSLKLAGAPHEQYF.

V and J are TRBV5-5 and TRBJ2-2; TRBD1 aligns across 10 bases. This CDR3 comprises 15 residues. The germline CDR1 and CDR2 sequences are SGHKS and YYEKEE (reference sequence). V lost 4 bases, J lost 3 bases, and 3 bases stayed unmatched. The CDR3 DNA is TGTGCCAGCAGCAGCGGGACAGGGGACACCGGGGAGCTGTTTTTT. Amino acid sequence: CASSSGTGDTGELFF.

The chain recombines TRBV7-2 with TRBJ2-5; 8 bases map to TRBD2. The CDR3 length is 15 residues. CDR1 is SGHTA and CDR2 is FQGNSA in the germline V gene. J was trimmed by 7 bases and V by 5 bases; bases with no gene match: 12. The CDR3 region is CASSPLAGVQSTQYF. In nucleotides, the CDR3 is TGTGCCAGCAGCCCTCTAGCGGGCGTCCAATCGACCCAGTACTTC.

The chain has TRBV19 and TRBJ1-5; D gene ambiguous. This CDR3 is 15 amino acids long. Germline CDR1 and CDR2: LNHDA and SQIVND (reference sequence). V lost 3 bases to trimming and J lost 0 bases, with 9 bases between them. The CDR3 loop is CASSMEGFSNQPQHF. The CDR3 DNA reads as TGTGCCAGTAGTATGGAGGGCTTTAGCAATCAGCCCCAGCATTTT.

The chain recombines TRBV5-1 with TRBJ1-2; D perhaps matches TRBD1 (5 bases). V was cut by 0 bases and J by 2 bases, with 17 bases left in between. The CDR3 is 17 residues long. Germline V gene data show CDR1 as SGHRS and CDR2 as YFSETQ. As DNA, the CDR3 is TGCGCCAGCAGCTTGGGGGGGAGTTTAGAAAGGAACTATGGCTACACCTTC. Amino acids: CASSLGGSLERNYGYTF.

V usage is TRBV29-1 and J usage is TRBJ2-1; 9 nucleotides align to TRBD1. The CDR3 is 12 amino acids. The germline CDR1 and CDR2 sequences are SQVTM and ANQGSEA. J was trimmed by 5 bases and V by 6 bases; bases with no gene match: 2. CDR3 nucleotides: TGCAGCGTGGGGACAGGGAACAATGAGCAGTTCTTC. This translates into CSVGTGNNEQFF.

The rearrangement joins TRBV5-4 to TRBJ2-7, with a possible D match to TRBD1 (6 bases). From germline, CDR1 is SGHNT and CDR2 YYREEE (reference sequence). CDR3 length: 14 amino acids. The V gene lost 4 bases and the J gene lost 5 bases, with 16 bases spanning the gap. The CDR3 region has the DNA TGTGCCAGCAGCAGCTCAGGGGCCCTGCACGAGCAGTACTTC. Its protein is CASSSSGALHEQYF.